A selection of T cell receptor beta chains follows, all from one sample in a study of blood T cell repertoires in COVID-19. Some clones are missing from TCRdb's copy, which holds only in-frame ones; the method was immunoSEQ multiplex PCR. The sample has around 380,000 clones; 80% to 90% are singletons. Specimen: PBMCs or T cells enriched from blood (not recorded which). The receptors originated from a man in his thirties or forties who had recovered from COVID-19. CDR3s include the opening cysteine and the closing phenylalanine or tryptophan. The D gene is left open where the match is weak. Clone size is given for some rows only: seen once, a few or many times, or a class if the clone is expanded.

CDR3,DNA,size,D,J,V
CATVTVHQPQHF,TGTGCCACGGTGACAGTCCATCAGCCCCAGCATTTT,.,.,TRBJ1-5,TRBV28
CASSLRETQYF,TGTGCCAGCAGCCTCAGGGAGACCCAGTACTTC,.,.,TRBJ2-5,TRBV3-1/TRBV3-2
CASSYVKGRLRQPQHF,TGTGCCAGCAGTTACGTAAAGGGTAGACTACGACAGCCCCAGCATTTT,.,.,TRBJ1-5,TRBV6-2/TRBV6-3
CAISESGQGETQYF,TGTGCCATCAGTGAGTCGGGACAGGGAGAGACCCAGTACTTC,once,TRBD1,TRBJ2-5,TRBV10-3
CASSREPGTMTEAFF,TGTGCCAGCAGCAGAGAACCCGGGACAATGACTGAAGCTTTCTTT,.,.,TRBJ1-1,TRBV5-4
CASQGATEAFF,TGTGCCAGCCAGGGGGCCACTGAAGCTTTCTTT,.,TRBD1,TRBJ1-1,TRBV19
CASRSTGFEAFF,TGTGCCAGCAGATCCACAGGGTTTGAAGCTTTCTTT,.,.,TRBJ1-1,TRBV6-5
CASSSLTSGGNNEQFF,TGTGCCAGCAGCTCCCTGACTAGCGGGGGGAACAATGAGCAGTTCTTC,.,TRBD2,TRBJ2-1,TRBV7-9
CAWSGGGTYQPQHF,TGTGCCTGGAGTGGAGGGGGAACTTATCAGCCCCAGCATTTT,.,.,TRBJ1-5,TRBV30
CASSLTQGFNEQFF,TGTGCCAGCAGCTTAACGCAGGGGTTTAATGAGCAGTTCTTC,.,.,TRBJ2-1,TRBV7-9
CASSLGNRGPGNTIYF,TGTGCCAGCTCACTGGGAAACAGGGGGCCTGGAAACACCATATATTTT,.,TRBD1,TRBJ1-3,TRBV18
CASSIGGPGELFF,TGTGCCAGCAGTATCGGGGGGCCCGGGGAGCTGTTTTTT,.,.,TRBJ2-2,TRBV5-4
CASSSGGGRGDTQYF,TGTGCCAGCAGCTCGGGAGGGGGCCGGGGAGATACGCAGTATTTT,.,.,TRBJ2-3,TRBV7-2
CASSLQETQYF,TGTGCCAGCAGCCTACAAGAGACCCAGTACTTC,once,.,TRBJ2-5,TRBV11-2
CASSEALFVTQETQYF,TGTGCCAGCAGTGAAGCACTATTTGTCACCCAAGAGACCCAGTACTTC,.,.,TRBJ2-5,TRBV6-1
CASWDRGNQPQHF,TGTGCCAGCTGGGACAGGGGAAATCAGCCCCAGCATTTT,.,TRBD1,TRBJ1-5,TRBV28
CASSINGQETQYF,TGTGCCAGTAGTATCAACGGGCAAGAGACCCAGTACTTC,.,.,TRBJ2-5,TRBV19
CASSQSAGGSVGNQPQHF,TGCGCCAGCAGCCAAAGCGCAGGGGGAAGCGTCGGCAATCAGCCCCAGCATTTT,few,TRBD1,TRBJ1-5,TRBV4-1
CASLRQRYSGNTIYF,TGTGCCAGCTTAAGACAGCGCTACTCTGGAAACACCATATATTTT,once,.,TRBJ1-3,TRBV2
CAWSVRANEKLFF,TGTGCCTGGAGTGTACGGGCTAATGAAAAACTGTTTTTT,.,.,TRBJ1-4,TRBV30
CASSVEGAYGSPLHF,TGTGCCAGCAGCGTGGAGGGGGCGTATGGGTCACCCCTCCACTTT,once,TRBD1,TRBJ1-6,TRBV9
CAISESKEGTQYF,TGTGCCATCAGTGAGTCAAAGGAGGGTACGCAGTATTTT,.,.,TRBJ2-3,TRBV10-3
CASTAGTGNYGYTF,TGTGCCTCCACAGCCGGGACAGGGAACTATGGCTACACCTTC,once,TRBD1,TRBJ1-2,TRBV30
CASSMGTSRRTDTQYF,TGTGCCAGCAGCATGGGGACTAGCCGAAGAACAGATACGCAGTATTTT,.,.,TRBJ2-3,TRBV21-1
CASSPGGRDDRHGYTF,TGTGCCAGCAGTCCGGGGGGCAGGGACGATCGTCATGGCTACACCTTC,.,.,TRBJ1-2,TRBV7-8
CASSAGTGANQPQHF,TGTGCCAGCAGCGCCGGGACAGGGGCAAATCAGCCCCAGCATTTT,.,TRBD1,TRBJ1-5,TRBV27
CASEMGTGGDYTF,TGTGCCAGTGAGATGGGGACAGGAGGAGACTACACCTTC,.,TRBD1,TRBJ1-2,TRBV6-5
CASSALLAGTNTGELFF,TGTGCCAGCAGTGCCTTACTAGCGGGTACGAACACCGGGGAGCTGTTTTTT,.,TRBD2,TRBJ2-2,TRBV2
CASSLQLGTGGGYTF,TGCGCCAGCAGCCTCCAATTGGGGACAGGAGGTGGCTACACCTTC,.,TRBD1,TRBJ1-2,TRBV4-1
CASSKGQLNTGELFF,TGTGCCAGCAGTAAGGGACAGCTAAACACCGGGGAGCTGTTTTTT,.,TRBD1,TRBJ2-2,TRBV7-9
CASSVGGSLGQPQHF,TGTGCCAGCAGCGTGGGAGGTTCCCTTGGGCAGCCCCAGCATTTT,.,.,TRBJ1-5,TRBV9
CASSVTLDSVATNEKLFF,TGCGCCAGCAGTGTGACCCTGGACAGCGTGGCAACTAATGAAAAACTGTTTTTT,.,.,TRBJ1-4,TRBV10-2
CASSKRARDRGWEKLFF,TGTGCCAGCAGCAAACGGGCGAGGGACAGGGGTTGGGAAAAACTGTTTTTT,.,.,TRBJ1-4,TRBV21-1
CASSNGGVAFF,TGTGCCAGTAGTAATGGAGGAGTAGCTTTCTTT,.,.,TRBJ1-1,TRBV19
CAWSRGQNYGYTF,TGTGCCTGGAGTAGGGGACAGAACTATGGCTACACCTTC,.,TRBD1,TRBJ1-2,TRBV30
CASSLDSYEQYF,TGTGCCAGCAGTTTGGACAGCTACGAGCAGTACTTC,.,.,TRBJ2-7,TRBV6-5
CASSQSHRGTYEQYF,TGCGCCAGCAGCCAATCCCACAGGGGGACCTACGAGCAGTACTTC,.,TRBD1,TRBJ2-7,TRBV4-1
CASSQTGDGYTF,TGTGCCAGCAGCCAGACAGGGGATGGCTACACCTTC,.,TRBD1,TRBJ1-2,TRBV5-4
CASSLNSRDIRSYEQYF,TGCGCCAGCAGCTTAAATTCTCGAGACATCCGCTCCTACGAGCAGTACTTC,.,.,TRBJ2-7,TRBV5-1
CASSRDRVGGYTF,TGTGCCAGCTCTCGGGACAGGGTCGGTGGCTACACCTTC,.,TRBD1,TRBJ1-2,TRBV18
CASRLSATGNYGYTF,TGCGCCAGCAGGTTGTCCGCGACAGGGAACTATGGCTACACCTTC,.,TRBD1,TRBJ1-2,TRBV5-1
CASNTDQDRGNQPQHF,TGTGCCAGCAATACTGACCAGGACAGGGGCAATCAGCCCCAGCATTTT,.,TRBD1,TRBJ1-5,TRBV28
CASTPLPQVHNEQFF,TGTGCCAGCACCCCCCTTCCACAGGTTCACAATGAGCAGTTCTTC,.,.,TRBJ2-1,TRBV9
CASSHSPGTPISYEQYF,TGCGCCAGCAGCCATTCCCCAGGGACACCGATCTCCTACGAGCAGTACTTC,.,.,TRBJ2-7,TRBV4-1
CASSSSGWGQETQYF,TGTGCCAGCAGTTCTTCAGGGTGGGGCCAAGAGACCCAGTACTTC,.,.,TRBJ2-5,TRBV6-2/TRBV6-3
CSVRGLAGKTGELFF,TGCAGCGTAAGAGGACTAGCGGGGAAGACCGGGGAGCTGTTTTTT,once,TRBD2,TRBJ2-2,TRBV29-1
CASSEDTGTYSNQPQHF,TGTGCCAGCAGTGAAGATACGGGGACTTATAGCAATCAGCCCCAGCATTTT,.,.,TRBJ1-5,TRBV6-1
CASSLGDITGELFF,TGTGCCAGCAGCTTGGGGGACATAACCGGGGAGCTGTTTTTT,.,.,TRBJ2-2,TRBV5-4
CASSLSEGDEQYF,TGTGCCAGCAGCTTATCCGAGGGGGACGAGCAGTACTTC,.,.,TRBJ2-7,TRBV7-9
CASSLVAGNTEAFF,TGTGCCAGCAGCTTAGTTGCAGGTAACACTGAAGCTTTCTTT,few,.,TRBJ1-1,TRBV7-2
CASSALTGNRETQYF,TGTGCCAGCAGCGCCCTGACAGGGAACAGAGAGACCCAGTACTTC,.,TRBD1,TRBJ2-5,TRBV25-1
CASSFTGLNTEAFF,TGTGCCAGCAGCTTCACAGGGCTTAACACTGAAGCTTTCTTT,few,.,TRBJ1-1,TRBV5-6
CASSQDGGQPQHF,TGCGCCAGCAGCCAAGATGGGGGGCAGCCCCAGCATTTT,.,.,TRBJ1-5,TRBV4-1
CASSLQAGAYGYTF,TGTGCCAGCAGTCTGCAGGCAGGGGCCTATGGCTACACCTTC,.,.,TRBJ1-2,TRBV27